This T cell receptor beta chain was obtained from a study of blood T cell repertoires in COVID-19. As for the study in general: Specimens from acute and convalescent COVID-19 originated in the United States, Italy and Spain. Nucleic acid was either cDNA or gDNA, and it came from T cells, B-cell-depleted T cells, or PBMCs.

Methods used by the authors: It was from reference gene primer amplification that nucleated cell counts were estimated. The method was immunoSEQ multiplex PCR; TCRdb's version includes in-frame clones alone and lacks a portion of them. D and trimming were read from the DNA, whereas the V and J calls and clone size are those reported in that table. Of some 150,000 clones in the sample, about 89% were seen once. This CDR3 is 16 amino acids long. Losses at the gene ends were 1 base for V and 4 bases for J; bases not matched to a gene: 9. Germline V gene lookup returns CDR1 SGHRS and CDR2 YFSETQ. This receptor was taken from a man in his fifties or sixties with active or convalescent COVID-19. The V and J genes are TRBV5-1 and TRBJ1-1, with 8 bases that match TRBD1. Sequenced material: peripheral blood. The CDR3 coding sequence is TGCGCCAGCAGCTTGATGCGGGGACAGGCTGTCACTGAAGCTTTCTTT. Protein sequence: CASSLMRGQAVTEAFF.